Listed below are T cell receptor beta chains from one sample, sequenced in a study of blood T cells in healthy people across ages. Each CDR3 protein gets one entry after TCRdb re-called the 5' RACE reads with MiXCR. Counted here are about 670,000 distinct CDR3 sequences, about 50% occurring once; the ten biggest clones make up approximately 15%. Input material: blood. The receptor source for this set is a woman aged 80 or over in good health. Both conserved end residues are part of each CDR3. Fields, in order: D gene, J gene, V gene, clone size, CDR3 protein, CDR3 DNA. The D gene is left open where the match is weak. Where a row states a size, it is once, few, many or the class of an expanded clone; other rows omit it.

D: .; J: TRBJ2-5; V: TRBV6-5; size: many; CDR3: CASTHTGQGQETQYF; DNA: TGTGCCAGCACCCACACCGGCCAAGGCCAAGAGACCCAGTACTTC
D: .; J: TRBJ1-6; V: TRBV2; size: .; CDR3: CASSGGPEGSPLHF; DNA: TGTGCCAGCAGTGGAGGGCCAGAAGGATCACCCCTCCACTTT
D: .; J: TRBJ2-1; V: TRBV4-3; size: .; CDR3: CASSQVGGIIGNEQFF; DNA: TGCGCCAGCAGCCAAGTTGGCGGGATAATCGGTAATGAGCAGTTCTTC
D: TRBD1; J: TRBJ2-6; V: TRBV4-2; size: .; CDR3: CASSGTASSGANVLTF; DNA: TGTGCCAGCAGCGGGACAGCGAGCTCTGGGGCCAACGTCCTGACTTTC
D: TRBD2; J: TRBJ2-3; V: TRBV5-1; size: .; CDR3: CASSLTSQRGGTDTQYF; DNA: TGCGCCAGCAGCTTGACGTCTCAGCGGGGGGGCACAGATACGCAGTATTTT
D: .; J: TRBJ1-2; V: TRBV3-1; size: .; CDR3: CASSPRDTYGYTF; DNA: TGTGCCAGCAGCCCCCGGGACACCTATGGCTACACCTTC
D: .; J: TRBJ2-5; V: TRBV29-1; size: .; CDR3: CSVVTVVLPPETQYF; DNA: TGCAGCGTTGTTACAGTGGTCCTTCCCCCAGAGACCCAGTACTTC
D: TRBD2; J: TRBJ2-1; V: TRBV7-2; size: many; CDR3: CASSLAAGGPYNEQFF; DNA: TGTGCCAGCAGCTTAGCGGCGGGGGGGCCGTACAATGAGCAGTTCTTC
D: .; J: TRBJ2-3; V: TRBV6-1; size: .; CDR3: CASSDSSSGIDTQYF; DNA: TGTGCCAGCAGTGACAGCTCCTCGGGGATAGATACGCAGTATTTT
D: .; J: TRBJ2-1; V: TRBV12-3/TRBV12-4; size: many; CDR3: CASSLVRGYGTRINEQFF; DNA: TGTGCCAGCAGTTTAGTCAGGGGGTACGGGACTAGAATTAATGAGCAGTTCTTC
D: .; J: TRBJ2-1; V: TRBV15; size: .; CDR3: CATNQRAGYNEQFF; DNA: TGTGCCACCAACCAGCGGGCAGGCTACAATGAGCAGTTCTTC
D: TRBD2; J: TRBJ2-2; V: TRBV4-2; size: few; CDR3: CASSQDLAGAGELFF; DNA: TGTGCCAGCAGCCAAGATCTAGCGGGAGCCGGGGAGCTGTTTTTT
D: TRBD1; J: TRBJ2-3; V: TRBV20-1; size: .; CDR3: CSAPEGQSSTDTQYF; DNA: TGCAGTGCTCCCGAGGGACAGTCATCCACAGATACGCAGTATTTT
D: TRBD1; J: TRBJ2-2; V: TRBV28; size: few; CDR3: CATSRTGDTGELFF; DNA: TGTGCCACCTCTAGGACAGGGGACACCGGGGAGCTGTTTTTT
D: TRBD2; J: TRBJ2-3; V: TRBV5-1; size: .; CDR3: CASSLGVAGLTDTRYF; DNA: TGCGCCAGCAGCTTGGGAGTAGCGGGGCTCACAGATACGCGGTATTTT
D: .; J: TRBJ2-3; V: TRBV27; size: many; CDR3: CASSLSWFSDTQYF; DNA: TGTGCCAGCAGTTTAAGTTGGTTCTCAGATACGCAGTATTTT
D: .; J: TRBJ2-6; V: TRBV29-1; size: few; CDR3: CSVGGAGMSSGANVLTF; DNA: TGCAGCGTTGGAGGGGCAGGGATGTCCTCTGGGGCCAACGTCCTGACTTTC
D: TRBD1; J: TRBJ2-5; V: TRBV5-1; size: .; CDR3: CACTGGLEETQYF; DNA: TGCGCCTGTACAGGGGGCTTAGAAGAGACCCAGTACTTC
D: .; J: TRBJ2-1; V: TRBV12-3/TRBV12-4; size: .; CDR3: CASSFGTPNNEQFF; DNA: TGTGCCAGCAGTTTCGGGACTCCCAACAATGAGCAGTTCTTC
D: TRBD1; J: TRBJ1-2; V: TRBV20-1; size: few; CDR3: CSARDRAYGYTF; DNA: TGCAGTGCCCGGGACAGGGCCTATGGCTACACCTTC
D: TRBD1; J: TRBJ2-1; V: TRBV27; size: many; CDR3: CASSLEVGDRGRNEQFF; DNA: TGTGCCAGCAGTTTAGAAGTGGGAGACAGGGGGCGCAATGAGCAGTTCTTC
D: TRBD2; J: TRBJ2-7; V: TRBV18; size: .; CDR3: CASSPVSGGHEQYF; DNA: TGTGCCAGCTCACCAGTTAGCGGGGGCCACGAGCAGTACTTC
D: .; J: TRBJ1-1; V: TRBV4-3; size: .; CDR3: CASSQDGAGGHEEAFF; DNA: TGCGCCAGCAGCCAAGATGGGGCAGGAGGCCATGAGGAAGCTTTCTTT
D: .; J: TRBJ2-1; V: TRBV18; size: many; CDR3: CASSPFAPKNNEQFF; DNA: TGTGCCAGCTCACCATTCGCTCCAAAAAACAATGAGCAGTTCTTC
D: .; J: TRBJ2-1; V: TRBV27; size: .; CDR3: CASSQRARNQDNEQFF; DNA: TGTGCCAGCAGTCAAAGGGCGAGAAATCAGGACAATGAGCAGTTCTTC
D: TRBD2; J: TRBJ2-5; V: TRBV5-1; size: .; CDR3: CASSQGLARQETQYF; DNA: TGCGCCAGCAGCCAGGGACTAGCGCGCCAAGAGACCCAGTACTTC
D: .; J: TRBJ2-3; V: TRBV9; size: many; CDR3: CASSSEGSTQYF; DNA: TGTGCCAGCAGCTCGGAAGGGTCGACGCAGTATTTT
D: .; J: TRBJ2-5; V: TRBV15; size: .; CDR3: CATSRDPWVGETQYF; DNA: TGTGCCACCAGCAGAGATCCTTGGGTGGGGGAGACCCAGTACTTC
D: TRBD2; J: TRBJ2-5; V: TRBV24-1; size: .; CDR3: CATSDPLAGGETLYF; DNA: TGTGCCACCAGTGATCCCCTGGCGGGAGGGGAGACCCTGTACTTC
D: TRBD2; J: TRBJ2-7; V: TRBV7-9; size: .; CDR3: CASKGLAGVEQYF; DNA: TGTGCCAGCAAAGGACTAGCGGGAGTCGAGCAGTACTTC
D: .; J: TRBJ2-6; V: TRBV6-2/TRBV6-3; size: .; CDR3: CATTLRDNSGANVLTF; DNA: TGTGCCACCACCCTCCGGGACAACTCTGGGGCCAACGTCCTGACTTTC
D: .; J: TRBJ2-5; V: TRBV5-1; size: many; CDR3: CASSLVMGYQETQYF; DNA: TGCGCCAGCAGCTTGGTGATGGGGTACCAAGAGACCCAGTACTTC
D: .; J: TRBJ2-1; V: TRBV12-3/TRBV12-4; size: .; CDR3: CASSFGPGDNEQFF; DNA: .
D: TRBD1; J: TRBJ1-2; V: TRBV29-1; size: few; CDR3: CSVGQGGYGYTF; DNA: TGCAGCGTTGGACAGGGCGGATATGGCTACACCTTC
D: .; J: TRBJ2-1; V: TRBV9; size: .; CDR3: CASSGRGLDNEQFF; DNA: TGTGCCAGCAGCGGCAGGGGTTTGGACAACGAGCAGTTCTTC
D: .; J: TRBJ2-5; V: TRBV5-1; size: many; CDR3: CASSPFKWGDQETQYF; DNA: TGCGCCAGCAGCCCCTTTAAATGGGGGGATCAAGAGACCCAGTACTTC
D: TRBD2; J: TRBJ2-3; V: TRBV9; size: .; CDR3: CASSVGLAGRDTQYF; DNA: TGTGCCAGCAGCGTAGGGCTAGCGGGGCGCGATACGCAGTATTTT
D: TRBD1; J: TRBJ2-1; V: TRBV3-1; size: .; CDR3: CASTFRQGVVFF; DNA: TGTGCCAGCACCTTCAGACAGGGGGTGGTGTTCTTC
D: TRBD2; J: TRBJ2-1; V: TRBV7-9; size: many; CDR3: CASSSTTSGSSYNEQFF; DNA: TGTGCCAGCAGCTCCACAACTAGCGGGAGCTCCTACAATGAGCAGTTCTTC
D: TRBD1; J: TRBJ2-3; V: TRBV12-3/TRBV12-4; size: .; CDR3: CASSFGTGVADTQYF; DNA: TGTGCCAGCAGTTTTGGGACAGGAGTCGCAGATACGCAGTATTTT